This T cell receptor (beta chain) was documented in a study of blood T cell repertoires in COVID-19 (dated by TCRdb to about 2020). General notes on the study: Samples from collaborators originated in the United States, Italy and Spain and spanned both the acute and convalescent phases of COVID-19. Nearly every sample came with metadata listing a de-identified subject ID, COVID-19 status, age in years and sex. The samples were drawn from the first 160 participants of the ongoing ImmuneRACE study and from 1,254 subjects provided by 6 global collaborators. Subjects who had been exposed to COVID-19, were actively infected with it, or had recovered from it provided the deeply sampled blood TCRbeta repertoires that made up the dataset. The material from the prospective study consisted of cDNA or gDNA derived from T cells, B-cell-depleted T cells, or PBMCs. Where available, HLA class I and class II types were taken from metadata supplied by the sample provider and were not determined by assay-based typing. The repertoires were made available in a free public database intended to serve as a resource for research on the immune response to SARS-CoV-2.

The collaborating institutions used their own protocols to collect whole blood in K2EDTA tubes. For TCRbeta analysis, collaborators shipped samples as frozen whole blood, isolated PBMCs, or DNA extracted from either of those sample types. About this clone itself: Its antigen remains unidentified. Base qualities are not recorded, but no much larger clone differs from it by a single base.

What the study reported, not specific to this receptor: The amount of clinical and demographic metadata varied by source and participant and was provided uncurated.

Sequences LNHDA (CDR1) and SQIVND (CDR2) are obtained from the germline V gene (reference sequence). The CDR3 starts with the cysteine, ends with the phenylalanine, and has 15 residues. The retained sequence is limited to the CDR3, 45 bases, with the frame set at the first base. Between the V and J ends, shortened by 3 bases and 4 bases respectively, the junction contains 15 bases. TCRbeta CDR3 regions were amplified from genomic DNA by means of the immunoSEQ Assay, a bias-controlled multiplex PCR. Per the authors' processing: Within the assay, amplification of reference gene primers was used to estimate how many nucleated cells each sample contained. To quantify the absolute abundance of each unique TCRbeta CDR3 rearrangement, sequence reads were collapsed and filtered. Productive Simpson clonality was computed per sample as the square root of Simpson's diversity index over productive rearrangements. TCRdb retrieved this table from immuneACCESS and kept in-frame rearrangements only. Not all clones are present; in checked studies, unresolved V genes account for under half, and no reason is known for the remainder. Clone size and V and J calls were adopted from that table, with D and trimming inferred from the DNA. This sample comprises 150,000 to 200,000 clones, 90% of them detected only once. The top ten clonotypes cover 15% to 20% of the sample.

Recombination connected TRBV19 to TRBJ1-1; the D gene is perhaps TRBD1, from 6 matching bases. Sequenced material: peripheral blood. The sequence came from a man in his 60s with active or convalescent COVID-19. The CDR3 corresponds to CASSILPTGGTEAFF. DNA sequence: TGTGCCAGTAGTATCCTCCCGACAGGAGGCACTGAAGCTTTCTTT.